These 16 T cell receptor beta chains share one sample of origin, sequenced in a study of OX40 agonist ivuxolimab in advanced cancers. Library generation was performed with the immunoSEQ multiplex PCR assay. In TCRdb, the immuneACCESS table is reduced to in-frame sequences with V and J assigned. These tables do not hold every clone; where another copy was compared, an unresolved V gene accounts for under half, and the others remain unexplained. The sample table lists around 72,000 clones, approximately 90% of them with a count of one. The leading ten clones occupy about 2% of the sample. The sample in question was CD4+ or CD8+ T cells sorted from blood, obtained in a trial of the OX40 agonist ivuxolimab. The receptor source for this set is an adult with an advanced solid tumor such as melanoma, head and neck, liver or kidney cancer.

This clone appeared a single time. V is TRBV18 and J is TRBJ2-1, with D perhaps matching TRBD2 (5 bases). The V gene lost 4 bases and the J gene lost 8 bases, with 21 bases spanning the gap. The CDR3 loop spans 16 amino acids. Germline V lookup: CDR1 KGHSH, CDR2 LQKENI. The CDR3 DNA sequence: TGTGCCAGCTCACGGAGTGCTACTAGTAGTTTTCATGAGCAGTTCTTC. Protein product: CASSRSATSSFHEQFF. The full variable domain, with the rest looked up from reference TRBV18 and TRBJ2-1, is NAGVMQNPRHLVRRRGQEARLRCSPMKGHSHVYWYRQLPEEGLKFMVYLQKENIIDESGMPKERFSAEFPKEGPSILRIQQVVRGDSAAYFCASSRSATSSFHEQFFGPGTRLTVL.

This clone was counted once. This sequence joins TRBV7-2 and TRBJ2-3; D might be TRBD2 (5 bases). Germline values: CDR1 SGHTA, CDR2 FQGNSA. V was cut by 5 bases and J by 3 bases, with 12 bases left in between. This CDR3 contains 14 residues. CDR3 sequence: CASSLRGATDTQYF. DNA of the CDR3: TGTGCCAGCAGCCTCCGGGGAGCTACAGATACGCAGTATTTT.

J is TRBJ2-3 and V is TRBV15; either TRBD1 or TRBD2 may supply D (5 bases each). Trimming took 2 bases from V and 5 from J, leaving 17 bases between them. The CDR3 sequence is 16 residues long. CDR1 and CDR2 (germline): LNHNV, YYDKDF (reference sequence). The CDR3 DNA sequence: TGTGCCACCAGCAGATCTGGACGGGACCAGGGAGATACGCAGTATTTT. It translates to CATSRSGRDQGDTQYF.

This chain links TRBV10-3 with TRBJ2-1; 10 nucleotides match TRBD2. CDR1 is ENHRY and CDR2 is SYGVKD in the germline V gene. V lost 11 bases, J lost 6 bases, and 4 bases stayed unmatched. This CDR3 is built from 12 residues. The CDR3 here is CAGGTSANEQFF. The CDR3 bases are TGTGCCGGGGGGACTAGCGCCAATGAGCAGTTCTTC.

In this sample, this clone turned up once. The rearrangement uses TRBV6-1 and TRBJ2-5; D is perhaps TRBD1 (5 bases). CDR1 and CDR2 (germline): MNHNS, SASEGT. With 6 bases removed from V and 2 bases from J, the gap between germline ends came to 16 bases. The CDR3 covers 15 residues. CDR3 region: CASRAPAGPQETQYF. In DNA, the CDR3 is TGTGCCAGCAGAGCCCCCGCAGGGCCACAAGAGACCCAGTACTTC.

This clone was seen once. The rearrangement joins TRBV7-8 to TRBJ2-3, with 7 bases aligning to TRBD2. V shed 0 bases and J 3 bases; nucleotides not matched to a gene: 3. The CDR3 is 15 residues long. In germline, CDR1 is SGHVS, CDR2 FQNEAQ. The CDR3 here is CASSLASGVTDTQYF. The CDR3 bases are TGTGCCAGCAGCTTAGCCAGCGGGGTTACAGATACGCAGTATTTT.

The chain couples TRBV5-6 to TRBJ1-1; no clear D gene. V lost 0 bases, J lost 5 bases, and 8 bases lay in between. Germline V gene sequence: CDR1 SGHDT, CDR2 YYEEEE. The CDR3 loop spans 13 amino acids. In DNA, the CDR3 is TGTGCCAGCAGCTTGGGTACCGGGACTGAAGCTTTCTTT. It yields the protein CASSLGTGTEAFF. Full variable domain (rest looked up from reference TRBV5-6 and TRBJ1-1): DAGVTQSPTHLIKTRGQQVTLRCSPKSGHDTVSWYQQALGQGPQFIFQYYEEEERQRGNFPDRFSGHQFPNYSSELNVNALLLGDSALYLCASSLGTGTEAFFGQGTRLTVV.

This chain uses TRBV10-3 with TRBJ2-3, with D hard to call. Per germline, CDR1 ENHRY and CDR2 SYGVKD. Trimming took 8 bases from V and 5 from J, leaving 11 bases between them. The CDR3 totals 12 residues. The CDR3 sequence: CAIRTDGDTQYF. The CDR3 DNA follows: TGTGCCATCCGCACCGACGGAGATACGCAGTATTTT.

The chain links TRBV7-2 to TRBJ2-5; D is ambiguous. The CDR3 has 13 amino acids. The germline V and J ends were trimmed by 2 bases and 5 bases, with 9 bases remaining between them. In germline, CDR1 is SGHTA, CDR2 FQGNSA. The CDR3 DNA follows: TGTGCCAGCAGCTTAACAGTAGAGGAGACCCAGTACTTC. Its protein is CASSLTVEETQYF.

The chain links TRBV5-4 to TRBJ2-3; 9 bases match TRBD2. In germline, CDR1 is SGHNT, CDR2 YYREEE (reference sequence). V was clipped by 5 bases and J by 4 bases; unmatched bases: 8. The CDR3 has 15 amino acids. The CDR3 loop is CASRLGAGGADTQYF. The CDR3 coding sequence is TGTGCCAGCAGGCTTGGAGCGGGGGGAGCAGATACGCAGTATTTT.

The rearrangement joins TRBV4-3 to TRBJ2-1; TRBD2 matches at 9 bases. Unmatched junction bases numbered 14, after V lost 1 base and J lost 7 bases. This CDR3 comprises 18 residues. The germline V gene has CDR1 LGHNA and CDR2 YSLEER. CDR3 loop: CASSQGGLAGLSGNEQFF. CDR3 bases: TGCGCCAGCAGCCAAGGTGGGCTAGCGGGGCTTTCGGGGAATGAGCAGTTCTTC.

The rearrangement joins TRBV6-5 to TRBJ2-5; the match to TRBD2 covers 12 bases. Germline CDR1 is MNHEY and CDR2 is SVGAGI. With V trimmed by 6 bases and J by 3 bases, 2 bases remained unmatched. This CDR3 spans 14 amino acids. CDR3 coding DNA: TGTGCCAGCAGCCGACTAGCGGGGGAAGAGACCCAGTACTTC. It translates to CASSRLAGEETQYF.

The chain combines TRBV10-3 with TRBJ2-5, with TRBD2 identical over 13 bases. V shed 10 bases, J shed 9 bases, and the junction held 11 bases outside the gene matches. This CDR3 spans 14 amino acids. Per germline, CDR1 ENHRY and CDR2 SYGVKD. CDR3 nucleotides: TGTGCCAGCGGGGGGACTAGCGGGACCGGGGCCCAGTACTTC. This gives the protein CASGGTSGTGAQYF.

The rearrangement links TRBV7-3 to TRBJ2-1; no reliable D call. Germline values: CDR1 SGHTA, CDR2 FQGTGA. CDR3 size: 12 residues. Between the trimmed V and J ends, which lost 1 base and 9 bases, there was a span of 7 bases. This CDR3 is CASSLNGVEQFF. CDR3 nucleotide sequence: TGTGCCAGCAGCTTAAATGGGGTTGAGCAGTTCTTC.

The rearrangement joins TRBV4-1 to TRBJ1-5; 9 nucleotides match TRBD1. V gave up 2 bases and J gave up 3 bases; unmatched junction bases: 11. The CDR3 runs to 18 residues. Germline values: CDR1 MGHRA, CDR2 YSYEKL. CDR3: CASSQLPAGQGNNQPQHF. CDR3 nucleotides: TGCGCCAGCAGCCAACTTCCCGCGGGACAGGGCAACAATCAGCCCCAGCATTTT.

This chain links TRBV5-1 with TRBJ2-5; 8 bases line up with TRBD2. Germline-derived CDR1 and CDR2 are SGHRS and YFSETQ. The V segment lost 2 bases and the J segment 5 bases; nucleotides outside the gene matches: 5. This CDR3 spans 14 amino acids. DNA for the CDR3: TGCGCCAGCAGCTTCGGGACGGGAGGGGAGACCCAGTACTTC. Translated, it gives CASSFGTGGETQYF.